The 9 T cell receptor beta chains given below trace back to one sample, sequenced in a study of control samples from healthy donors and cancer patients. The data were produced by immunoSEQ multiplex PCR, yet TCRdb's version contains in-frame clones alone and is incomplete. The sample lists more than 150,000 clones; 80% to 95% were seen once. Material: blood. The receptors were sampled from a woman between 25 and 40 years old in good health.

J is TRBJ1-1 and V is TRBV11-2, with D hard to call. The length of the CDR3 is 13 residues. The V end lost 1 base, the J end lost 1 base, and 4 bases lay between the germline ends. Germline CDR1 reads SGHAT; CDR2 reads FQNNGV. The CDR3 coding sequence is TGTGCCAGCAGCTTAGCCCCGAACACTGAAGCTTTCTTT. Protein: CASSLAPNTEAFF.

The gene calls are TRBV3-1 (or the pseudogene TRBV3-2) and TRBJ2-7; TRBD1 aligns across 11 bases. V lost 4 bases, J lost 3 bases, and 5 bases stayed unmatched. Germline assignment: CDR1 LGHDT and CDR2 YNNKEL (reference sequence). The CDR3 covers 15 residues. The DNA of the CDR3 is TGTGCCAGCAGCCCGCGGACAGGGGGCTTCTACGAGCAGTACTTC. Translated, it gives CASSPRTGGFYEQYF.

The genes are TRBV12-5 and TRBJ2-7, with D maybe TRBD1 (5 bases). This CDR3 is built from 15 residues. The V end was cut by 2 bases, the J end by 1 base, with 12 bases between. Germline CDR1 is LGHNT and CDR2 is FRNRAP. CDR3 DNA: TGTGCTAGTGGTTTGACGGCAGGGCGATCCTACGAGCAGTACTTC. Encoded protein: CASGLTAGRSYEQYF.

The chain links TRBV7-2 to TRBJ2-1, with a weak D call TRBD1 (5 bases). CDR1 is SGHTA and CDR2 is FQGNSA in the germline V gene. The CDR3 length is 16 residues. V was shortened by 5 bases and J by 0 bases, with 14 bases between the two germline ends. CDR3 region: CASSPVADSSYNEQFF. The CDR3 DNA is TGTGCCAGCAGCCCTGTAGCAGACAGCTCCTACAATGAGCAGTTCTTC.

The chain has TRBV6-4 and TRBJ2-7; 9 bases map to TRBD1. The length of the CDR3 is 13 residues. Germline lookup yields CDR1 MRHNA and CDR2 SNTAGT. The V and J ends lost 6 bases and 5 bases, in that order; junction bases with no gene match: 5. Written as DNA, the CDR3 is TGTGCCAGCAGCCGGGACAGGGACCACGAGCAGTACTTC. This gives the protein CASSRDRDHEQYF.

CDR3 in DNA: TGTGCCAGCAGCTTGCAGAGAACTAATGAAAAACTGTTTTTT. Translated, it gives CASSLQRTNEKLFF. The V gene is TRBV5-6, the J gene TRBJ1-4; D uncertain. The germline gives CDR1 SGHDT, CDR2 YYEEEE. The length of the CDR3 is 14 residues. The V end lost 1 base, the J end lost 1 base, and 5 bases lay between the germline ends. The full variable domain, rest sourced from reference TRBV5-6 and TRBJ1-4, is DAGVTQSPTHLIKTRGQQVTLRCSPKSGHDTVSWYQQALGQGPQFIFQYYEEEERQRGNFPDRFSGHQFPNYSSELNVNALLLGDSALYLCASSLQRTNEKLFFGSGTQLSVL.

This rearrangement joins TRBV10-3 to TRBJ2-5, with a weak D call TRBD2 (5 bases). The CDR3 contains 16 residues. V was cut by 2 bases and J by 0 bases, with 13 bases left in between. CDR1 is ENHRY and CDR2 is SYGVKD in the germline V gene. CDR3 in amino acids: CAISEGAEMYQETQYF. The CDR3 nucleotides are TGTGCCATCAGTGAGGGAGCGGAGATGTACCAAGAGACCCAGTACTTC.

The genes are TRBV30 and TRBJ1-2; D unresolved. The CDR3 covers 13 residues. The germline V and J ends were trimmed by 1 base and 0 bases, with 6 bases remaining between them. Germline V gene data show CDR1 as GTSNPN and CDR2 as SVGIG (reference sequence). This chain's CDR3 is CAWSASANYGYTF. The CDR3 DNA follows: TGTGCCTGGAGTGCATCAGCTAACTATGGCTACACCTTC.

The chain carries TRBV28 and TRBJ2-7, with 10 bases lining up with TRBD1. The CDR3 has 15 amino acids. With 4 bases clipped from V and 2 bases from J, the junction kept 5 bases outside the gene matches. Looked up from germline, CDR1 is MDHEN and CDR2 is SYDVKM. The CDR3 is CASSYLGTGAYEQYF. In nucleotides, the CDR3 is TGTGCCAGCAGTTACCTCGGGACAGGGGCCTACGAGCAGTACTTC.